This TCR beta chain was sequenced in a study of blood T cells in healthy people across ages. PCR was performed a second time for about 6 to 11 cycles using a sample-barcoded 5' primer and a J-beta primer mix. TCRdb analysed the 5' RACE reads with MiXCR anew, one entry per CDR3 protein. The sample includes more than 1.4 million distinct CDR3 sequences, roughly 45% of them seen just once. Study outcomes and limitations: The long-lived group displayed more naive CD4+ cells, plus higher diversity, than the aged donors did. There was a strong correlation between TCR beta diversity and naive T cell percentage.

A word on this clonotype: The antigen is unknown.

This CDR3 spans 15 amino acids. Germline loops: CDR1 SGHRS, CDR2 YFSETQ. V gave up 3 bases and J gave up 9 bases, with 16 bases separating them. A minimum of 7 million PBMCs was isolated per sample. V and J are TRBV5-1 and TRBJ1-6; TRBD1 might be the D (5 bases). Sequenced material: blood. This clonotype was sampled from a woman under 30 in good health. The CDR3 nucleotides are TGCGCCAGCAGCTCTGGGGGGACGTCGGGTTCACCCCTCCACTTT. This codes for CASSSGGTSGSPLHF.